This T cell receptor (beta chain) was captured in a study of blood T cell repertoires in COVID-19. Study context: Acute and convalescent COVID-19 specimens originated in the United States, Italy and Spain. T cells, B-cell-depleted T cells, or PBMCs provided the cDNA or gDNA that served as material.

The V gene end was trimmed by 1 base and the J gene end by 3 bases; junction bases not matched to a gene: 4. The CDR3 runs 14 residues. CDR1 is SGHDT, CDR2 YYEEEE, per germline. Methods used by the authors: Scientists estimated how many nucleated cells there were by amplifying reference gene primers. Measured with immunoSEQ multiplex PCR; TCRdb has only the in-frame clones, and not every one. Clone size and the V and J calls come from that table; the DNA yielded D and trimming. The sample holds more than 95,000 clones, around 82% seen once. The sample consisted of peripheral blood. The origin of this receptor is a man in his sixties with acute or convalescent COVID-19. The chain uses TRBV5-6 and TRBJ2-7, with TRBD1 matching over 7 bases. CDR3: CASSLLGQSYEQYF. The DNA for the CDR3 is TGTGCCAGCAGCTTGCTGGGACAGAGCTACGAGCAGTACTTC.